This T cell receptor beta chain comes out of a study of blood T cell repertoires in COVID-19. Study details: Specimens from acute and convalescent COVID-19 originated in the United States, Italy and Spain.

The germline CDR1 and CDR2 sequences are MNHEY and SVGAGI. This CDR3 contains 13 residues. The ends lost 6 bases at V and 4 bases at J; junction bases unmatched: 3. Clones were read by immunoSEQ multiplex PCR, and TCRdb kept only the in-frame ones, dropping some. Of 97,000 or so clones listed, approximately 86% are singletons. The chain combines TRBV6-5 with TRBJ1-1, with 9 bases matching TRBD1. Sample: peripheral blood. The TCR originated in a man aged 50 or older with active or convalescent COVID-19. The CDR3: CASRRDRATEAFF. In nucleotides, the CDR3 is TGTGCCAGCAGACGGGACAGGGCCACTGAAGCTTTCTTT.